This entry is about one TCR beta chain. As yet, its antigen is unknown. The sample originates from a study of CD4 T cells in relation to SARS-CoV-2 and coronaviruses. Clones were read by immunoSEQ multiplex PCR, and TCRdb kept only the in-frame ones, dropping some. This sample carries tens of thousands of clones, about three quarters of them seen once, and the ten largest clones take 15% to 20%. V lost 3 bases and J 7 bases, leaving 13 bases between the germline ends. The CDR3 loop spans 14 amino acids. CDR1 and CDR2 from the germline V gene are GTSNPN and SVGIG (reference sequence). Before the COVID-19 pandemic, during about 2010-2018, CD4+ T cells were taken from unexposed donors. The cells were cultured for under 13 days before CD4+ T cells were isolated.

The sample comprised CD4+ T cells from PBMCs, cultured in vitro. The origin of this receptor is a human donor in good health. The rearrangement uses TRBV30 and TRBJ1-6; tentative D call: TRBD1 (6 bases). The CDR3 DNA is TGTGCCTGGAGCGTCTACAGGGCCAATTCACCCCTCCACTTT. It yields the protein CAWSVYRANSPLHF.